Following are 2 T cell receptor beta chains from one sample sequenced in a study of blood T cell repertoires in COVID-19. Sequencing was performed with immunoSEQ multiplex PCR; in TCRdb, only in-frame clones are kept and a portion is missing. The table shows about 200,000 clones, with 70% to 90% occurring only once. Sequenced input: PBMCs or T cells enriched from blood (not recorded which). The receptors were sampled from a woman between 18 and 29 years old who had recovered from COVID-19.

CDR3 sequence: CASSQVSGVVQYF. The CDR3, as DNA: TGTGCCAGCAGCCAAGTGTCAGGGGTGGTGCAGTATTTT. V gene TRBV3-1 (or the pseudogene TRBV3-2) combines with J gene TRBJ2-3; TRBD1 might be the D (6 bases). CDR3 length: 13 residues. V lost 1 base to trimming and J lost 11 bases, with 13 bases between them. Germline CDR1 reads LGHDT; CDR2 reads YNNKEL (reference sequence).

The sample holds a few counts of this clone. For the CDR3, the DNA is TGTGCCAGCAGCGTCCGACAGACGGGCACAGATACGCAGTATTTT. Its protein product is CASSVRQTGTDTQYF. The gene calls are TRBV9 and TRBJ2-3, with a tentative D call TRBD1 (5 bases). V was pared by 2 bases and J by 1 base, with 11 bases between. CDR3 length: 15 amino acids. Germline loops: CDR1 SGDLS, CDR2 YYNGEE. Looking up the rest from reference TRBV9 and TRBJ2-3 gives the full variable domain: DSGVTQTPKHLITATGQRVTLRCSPRSGDLSVYWYQQSLDQGLQFLIQYYNGEERAKGNILERFSAQQFPDLHSELNLSSLELGDSALYFCASSVRQTGTDTQYFGPGTRLTVL.